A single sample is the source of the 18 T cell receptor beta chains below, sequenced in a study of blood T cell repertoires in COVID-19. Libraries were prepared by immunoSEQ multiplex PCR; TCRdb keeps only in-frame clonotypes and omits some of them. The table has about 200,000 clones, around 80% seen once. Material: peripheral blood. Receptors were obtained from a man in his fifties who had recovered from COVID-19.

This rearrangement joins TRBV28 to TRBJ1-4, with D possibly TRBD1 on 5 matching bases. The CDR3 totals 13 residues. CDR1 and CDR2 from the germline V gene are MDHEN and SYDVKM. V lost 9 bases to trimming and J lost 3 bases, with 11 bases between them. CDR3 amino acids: CASRGFSNEKLFF. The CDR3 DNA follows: TGTGCCAGTAGGGGATTCTCTAATGAAAAACTGTTTTTT.

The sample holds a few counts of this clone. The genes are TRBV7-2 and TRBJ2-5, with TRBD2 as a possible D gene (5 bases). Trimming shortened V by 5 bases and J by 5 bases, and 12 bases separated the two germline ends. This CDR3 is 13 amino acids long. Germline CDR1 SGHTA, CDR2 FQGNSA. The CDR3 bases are TGTGCCAGCAGCCAGGTGGGAGTGGAGACCCAGTACTTC. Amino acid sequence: CASSQVGVETQYF.

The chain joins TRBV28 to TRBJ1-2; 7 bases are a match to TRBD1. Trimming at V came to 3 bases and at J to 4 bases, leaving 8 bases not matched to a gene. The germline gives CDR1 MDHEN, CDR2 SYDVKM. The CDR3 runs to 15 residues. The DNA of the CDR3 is TGTGCCAGCAGTTTCTACCGGGACAGCCCCTATGGCTACACCTTC. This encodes CASSFYRDSPYGYTF.

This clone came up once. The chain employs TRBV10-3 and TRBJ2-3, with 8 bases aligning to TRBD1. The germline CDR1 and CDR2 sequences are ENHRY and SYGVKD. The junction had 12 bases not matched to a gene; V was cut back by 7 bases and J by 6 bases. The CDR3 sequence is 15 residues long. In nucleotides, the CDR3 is TGTGCCATCACAGGGGGCGCGGGTTTTGGGGATACGCAGTATTTT. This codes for CAITGGAGFGDTQYF.

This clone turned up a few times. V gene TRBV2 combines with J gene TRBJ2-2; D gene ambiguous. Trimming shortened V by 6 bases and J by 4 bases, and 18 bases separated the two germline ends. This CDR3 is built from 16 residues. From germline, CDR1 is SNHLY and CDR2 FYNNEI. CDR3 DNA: TGTGCCAGCAGCCCTAAAGACCGACTGATCACCGGGGAGCTGTTTTTT. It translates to CASSPKDRLITGELFF.

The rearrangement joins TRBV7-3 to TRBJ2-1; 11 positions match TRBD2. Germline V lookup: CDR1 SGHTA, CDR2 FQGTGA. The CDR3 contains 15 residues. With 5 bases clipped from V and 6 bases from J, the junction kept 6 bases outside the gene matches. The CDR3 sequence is CASSHTSGRSNEQFF. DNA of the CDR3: TGTGCCAGCAGCCATACTAGCGGGAGATCCAATGAGCAGTTCTTC.

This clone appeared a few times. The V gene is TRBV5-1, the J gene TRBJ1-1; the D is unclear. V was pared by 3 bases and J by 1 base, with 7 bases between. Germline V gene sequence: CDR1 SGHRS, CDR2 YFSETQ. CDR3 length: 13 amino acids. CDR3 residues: CASSSPGNTEAFF. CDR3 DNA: TGCGCCAGCAGCTCCCCAGGGAACACTGAAGCTTTCTTT.

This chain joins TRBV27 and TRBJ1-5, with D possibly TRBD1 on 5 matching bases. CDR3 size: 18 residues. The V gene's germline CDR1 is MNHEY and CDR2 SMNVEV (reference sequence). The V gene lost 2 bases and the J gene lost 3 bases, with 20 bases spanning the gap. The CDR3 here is CASSLGPRTSYLNQPQHF. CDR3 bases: TGTGCCAGCAGTTTAGGCCCTAGGACAAGTTATCTCAATCAGCCCCAGCATTTT.

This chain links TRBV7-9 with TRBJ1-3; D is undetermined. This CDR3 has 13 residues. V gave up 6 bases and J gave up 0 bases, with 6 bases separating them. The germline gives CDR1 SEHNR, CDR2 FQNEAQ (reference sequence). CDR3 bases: TGTGCCAGCAGACAGAGCTCTGGAAACACCATATATTTT. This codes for CASRQSSGNTIYF.

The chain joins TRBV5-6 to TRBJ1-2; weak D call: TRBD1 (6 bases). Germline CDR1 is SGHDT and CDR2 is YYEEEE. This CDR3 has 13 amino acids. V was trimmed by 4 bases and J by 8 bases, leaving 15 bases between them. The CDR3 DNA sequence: TGTGCCAGCAGCAGCGGGAGCAGGGGAGGCTACACCTTC. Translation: CASSSGSRGGYTF.

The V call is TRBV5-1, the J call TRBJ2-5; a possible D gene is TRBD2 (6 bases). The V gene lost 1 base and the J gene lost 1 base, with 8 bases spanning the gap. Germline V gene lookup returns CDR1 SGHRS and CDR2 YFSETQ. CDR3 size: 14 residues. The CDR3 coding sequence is TGCGCCAGCAGCTTGATTAGCGGCCAAGAGACCCAGTACTTC. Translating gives CASSLISGQETQYF.

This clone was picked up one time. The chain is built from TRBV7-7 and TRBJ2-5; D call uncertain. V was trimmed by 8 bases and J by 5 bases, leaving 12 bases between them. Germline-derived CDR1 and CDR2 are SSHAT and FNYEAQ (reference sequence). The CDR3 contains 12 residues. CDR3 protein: CASGDPAETQYF. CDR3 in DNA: TGTGCCAGCGGCGACCCAGCGGAGACCCAGTACTTC.

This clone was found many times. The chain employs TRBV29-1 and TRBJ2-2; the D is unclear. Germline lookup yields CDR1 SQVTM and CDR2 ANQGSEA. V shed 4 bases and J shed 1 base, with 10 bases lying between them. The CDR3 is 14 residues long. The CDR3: CSVVLPMNTGELFF. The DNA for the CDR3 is TGCAGCGTTGTTCTTCCTATGAACACCGGGGAGCTGTTTTTT.

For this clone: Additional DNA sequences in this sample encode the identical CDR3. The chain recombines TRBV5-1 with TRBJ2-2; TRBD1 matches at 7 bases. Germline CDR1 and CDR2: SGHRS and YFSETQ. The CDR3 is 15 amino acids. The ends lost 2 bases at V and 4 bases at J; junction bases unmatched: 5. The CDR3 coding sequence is TGCGCCAGCAGCTTAAGACAGGGTAGCACCGGGGAGCTGTTTTTT. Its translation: CASSLRQGSTGELFF. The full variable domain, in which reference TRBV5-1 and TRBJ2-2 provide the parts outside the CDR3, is KAGVTQTPRYLIKTRGQQVTLSCSPISGHRSVSWYQQTPGQGLQFLFEYFSETQRNKGNFPGRFSGRQFSNSRSEMNVSTLELGDSALYLCASSLRQGSTGELFFGEGSRLTVL.

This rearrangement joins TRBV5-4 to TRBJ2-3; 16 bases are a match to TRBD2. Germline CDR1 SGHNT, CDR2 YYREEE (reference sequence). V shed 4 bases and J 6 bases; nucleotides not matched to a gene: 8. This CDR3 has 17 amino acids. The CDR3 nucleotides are TGTGCCAGCAGCACGGGACTAGCGGGGGGGGTCGTGGATACGCAGTATTTT. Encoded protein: CASSTGLAGGVVDTQYF.

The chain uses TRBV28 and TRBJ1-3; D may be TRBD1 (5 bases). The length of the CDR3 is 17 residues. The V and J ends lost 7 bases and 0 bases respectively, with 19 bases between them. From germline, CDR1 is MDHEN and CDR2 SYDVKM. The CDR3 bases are TGTGCCAGCAACCCCGCGGGGCACCAATACTCTGGAAACACCATATATTTT. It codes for CASNPAGHQYSGNTIYF.

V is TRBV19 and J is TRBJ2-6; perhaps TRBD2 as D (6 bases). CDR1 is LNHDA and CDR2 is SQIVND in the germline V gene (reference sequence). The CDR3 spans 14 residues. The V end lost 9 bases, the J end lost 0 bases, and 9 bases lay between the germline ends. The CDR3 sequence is CASNGGSGANVLTF. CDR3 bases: TGTGCCAGCAACGGGGGCTCTGGGGCCAACGTCCTGACTTTC.

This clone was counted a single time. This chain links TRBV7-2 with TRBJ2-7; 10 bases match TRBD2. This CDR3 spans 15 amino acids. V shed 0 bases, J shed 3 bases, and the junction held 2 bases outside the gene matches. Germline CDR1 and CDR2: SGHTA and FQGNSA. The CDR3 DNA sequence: TGTGCCAGCAGCTTAGCTGCTAGCGGGGGCTACGAGCAGTACTTC. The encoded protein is CASSLAASGGYEQYF. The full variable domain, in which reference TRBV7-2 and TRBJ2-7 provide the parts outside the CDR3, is GAGVSQSPSNKVTEKGKDVELRCDPISGHTALYWYRQSLGQGLEFLIYFQGNSAPDKSGLPSDRFSAERTGGSVSTLTIQRTQQEDSAVYLCASSLAASGGYEQYFGPGTRLTVT.